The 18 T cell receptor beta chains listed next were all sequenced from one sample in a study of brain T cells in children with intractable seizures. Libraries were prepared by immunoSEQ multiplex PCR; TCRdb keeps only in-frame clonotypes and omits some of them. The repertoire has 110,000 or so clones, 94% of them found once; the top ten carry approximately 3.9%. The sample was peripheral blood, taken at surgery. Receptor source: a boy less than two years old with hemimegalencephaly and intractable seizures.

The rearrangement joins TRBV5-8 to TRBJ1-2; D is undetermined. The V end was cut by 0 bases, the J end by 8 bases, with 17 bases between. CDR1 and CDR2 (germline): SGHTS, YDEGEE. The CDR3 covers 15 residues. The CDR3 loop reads CASSLEAGWIWGYTF. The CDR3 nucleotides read TGTGCCAGCAGCTTGGAGGCAGGTTGGATTTGGGGCTACACCTTC.

CDR3 loop: CASSQEEVNEQFF. The CDR3 DNA is TGTGCCAGCAGCCAAGAGGAGGTCAATGAGCAGTTCTTC. The chain is built from TRBV3-1 (or the pseudogene TRBV3-2) and TRBJ2-1, with D possibly being TRBD2 (5 bases). V was pared by 0 bases and J by 6 bases, with 6 bases between. The germline gives CDR1 LGHDT, CDR2 YNNKEL (reference sequence). The CDR3 is 13 residues long.

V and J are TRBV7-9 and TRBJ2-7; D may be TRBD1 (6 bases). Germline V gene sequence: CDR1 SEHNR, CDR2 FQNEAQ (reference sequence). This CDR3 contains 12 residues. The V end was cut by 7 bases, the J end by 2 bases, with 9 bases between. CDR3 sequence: CASTRGPYEQYF. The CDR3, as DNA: TGTGCCAGCACCAGGGGTCCCTACGAGCAGTACTTC.

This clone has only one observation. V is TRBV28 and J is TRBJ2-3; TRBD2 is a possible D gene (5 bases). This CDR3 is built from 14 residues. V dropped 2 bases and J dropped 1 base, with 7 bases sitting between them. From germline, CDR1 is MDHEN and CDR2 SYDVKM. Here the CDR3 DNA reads TGTGCCAGCAGTTTAGTCGGGGGCACAGATACGCAGTATTTT. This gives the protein CASSLVGGTDTQYF.

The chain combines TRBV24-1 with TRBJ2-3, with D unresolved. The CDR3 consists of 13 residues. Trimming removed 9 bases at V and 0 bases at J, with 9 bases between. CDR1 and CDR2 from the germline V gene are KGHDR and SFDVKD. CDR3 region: CATATASTDTQYF. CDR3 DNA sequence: TGTGCCACCGCCACGGCTAGCACAGATACGCAGTATTTT.

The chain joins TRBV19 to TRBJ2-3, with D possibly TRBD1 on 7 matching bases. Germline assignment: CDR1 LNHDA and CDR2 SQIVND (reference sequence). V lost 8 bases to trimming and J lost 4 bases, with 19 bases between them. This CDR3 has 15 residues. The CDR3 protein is CASGKGQGEADTQYF. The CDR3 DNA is TGTGCCAGTGGGAAGGGTCAGGGGGAGGCAGATACGCAGTATTTT.

The DNA of the CDR3 is TGTGCCAGCAGCTTTCGCCCCTCGAAAAACAATGAGCAGTTCTTC. Translating gives CASSFRPSKNNEQFF. The chain is built from TRBV7-3 and TRBJ2-1, with D unclear. The CDR3 extends over 15 amino acids. Germline CDR1 reads SGHTA; CDR2 reads FQGTGA. V lost 3 bases and J 5 bases, leaving 14 bases between the germline ends.

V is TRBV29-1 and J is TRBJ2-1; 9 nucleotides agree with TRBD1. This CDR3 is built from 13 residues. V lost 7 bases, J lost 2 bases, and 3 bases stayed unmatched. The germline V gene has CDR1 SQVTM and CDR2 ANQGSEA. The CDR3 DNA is TGCAGCGACTGGGACAGGGCCTACAATGAGCAGTTCTTC. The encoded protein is CSDWDRAYNEQFF.

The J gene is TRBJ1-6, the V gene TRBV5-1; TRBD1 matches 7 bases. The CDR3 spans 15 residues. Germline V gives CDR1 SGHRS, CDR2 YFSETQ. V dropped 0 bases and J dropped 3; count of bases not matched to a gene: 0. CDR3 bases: TGCGCCAGCAGCTTGGGACAGGGCTATAATTCACCCCTCCACTTT. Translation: CASSLGQGYNSPLHF.

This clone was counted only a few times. CDR3 sequence: CASTPYRSYYNEQFF. The CDR3 DNA follows: TGTGCCAGCACTCCCTACAGGTCTTACTACAATGAGCAGTTCTTC. This sequence joins TRBV4-2 and TRBJ2-1, with D perhaps TRBD1 (5 bases). The length of the CDR3 is 15 residues. Between the trimmed V and J ends, which lost 7 bases and 3 bases, there was a span of 16 bases. Germline values: CDR1 LGHNA, CDR2 YNFKEQ.

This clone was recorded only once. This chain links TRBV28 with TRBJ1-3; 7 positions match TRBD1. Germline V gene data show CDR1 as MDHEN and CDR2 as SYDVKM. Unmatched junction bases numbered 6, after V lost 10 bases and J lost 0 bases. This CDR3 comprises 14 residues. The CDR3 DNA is TGTGCCACCGGGGACAGTCACTCTGGAAACACCATATATTTT. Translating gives CATGDSHSGNTIYF.

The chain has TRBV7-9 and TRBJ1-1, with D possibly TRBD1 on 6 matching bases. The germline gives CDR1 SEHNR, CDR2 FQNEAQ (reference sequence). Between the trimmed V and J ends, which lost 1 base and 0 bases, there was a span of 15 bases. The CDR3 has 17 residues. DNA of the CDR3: TGTGCCAGCAGCTTAGTAGGTACAGGGCCCATGAACACTGAAGCTTTCTTT. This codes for CASSLVGTGPMNTEAFF.

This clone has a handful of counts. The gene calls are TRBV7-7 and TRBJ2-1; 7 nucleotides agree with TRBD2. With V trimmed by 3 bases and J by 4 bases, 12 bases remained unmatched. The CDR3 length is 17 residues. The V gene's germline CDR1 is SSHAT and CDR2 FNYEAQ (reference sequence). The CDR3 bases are TGTGCCAGCAGCTTGCTGGCGGGGGACTCCGCGTACAATGAGCAGTTCTTC. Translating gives CASSLLAGDSAYNEQFF.

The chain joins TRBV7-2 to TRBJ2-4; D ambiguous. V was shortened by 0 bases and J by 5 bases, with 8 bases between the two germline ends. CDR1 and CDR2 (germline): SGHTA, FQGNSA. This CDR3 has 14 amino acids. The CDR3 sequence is CASSLAVGENIQYF. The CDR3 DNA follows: TGTGCCAGCAGCTTAGCGGTCGGAGAAAACATTCAGTACTTC. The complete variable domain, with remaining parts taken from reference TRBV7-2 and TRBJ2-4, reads GAGVSQSPSNKVTEKGKDVELRCDPISGHTALYWYRQSLGQGLEFLIYFQGNSAPDKSGLPSDRFSAERTGGSVSTLTIQRTQQEDSAVYLCASSLAVGENIQYFGAGTRLSVL.

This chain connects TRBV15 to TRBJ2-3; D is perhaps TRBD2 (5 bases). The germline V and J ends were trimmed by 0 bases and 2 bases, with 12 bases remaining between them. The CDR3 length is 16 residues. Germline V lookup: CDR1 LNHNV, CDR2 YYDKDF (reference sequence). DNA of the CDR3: TGTGCCACCAGCAGAGATCTAACGGGGTACACAGATACGCAGTATTTT. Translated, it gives CATSRDLTGYTDTQYF.

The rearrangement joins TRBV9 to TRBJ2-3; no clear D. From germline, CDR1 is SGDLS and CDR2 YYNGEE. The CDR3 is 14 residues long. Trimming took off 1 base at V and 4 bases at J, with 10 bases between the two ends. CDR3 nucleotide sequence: TGTGCCAGCAGCGTACCCCCGCGAGCAGATACGCAGTATTTT. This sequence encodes CASSVPPRADTQYF.

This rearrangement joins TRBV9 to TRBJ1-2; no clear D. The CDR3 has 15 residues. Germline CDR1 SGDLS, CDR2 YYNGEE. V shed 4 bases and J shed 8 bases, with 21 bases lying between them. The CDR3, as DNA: TGTGCCAGCAGCCTGGGAACGACCCCGCGGGAGGGCTACACCTTC. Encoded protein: CASSLGTTPREGYTF.

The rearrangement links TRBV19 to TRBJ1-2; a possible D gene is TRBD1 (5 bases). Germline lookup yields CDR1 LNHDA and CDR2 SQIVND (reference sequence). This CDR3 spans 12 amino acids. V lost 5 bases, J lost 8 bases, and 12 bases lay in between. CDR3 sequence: CASSRRARGYTF. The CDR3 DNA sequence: TGTGCCAGTAGTCGCAGGGCTAGGGGCTACACCTTC.